Below, one T cell receptor beta chain is given with its context. These data belong to a study of blood T cell repertoires in COVID-19. Study context: COVID-19 samples collected from the United States, Italy and Spain covered acute and convalescent phases. Sources were T cells, B-cell-depleted T cells, or PBMCs; the material itself was cDNA or gDNA.

Sequenced by immunoSEQ multiplex PCR; TCRdb stores in-frame clones only, minus some. The table has approximately 70,000 clones, approximately 79% seen once. CDR3 length: 13 amino acids. Germline V lookup: CDR1 SGHTA, CDR2 FQGNSA. V was pared by 7 bases and J by 4 bases, with 11 bases between. This clonotype was sampled from a woman aged 55-70 years with acute or convalescent COVID-19. V gene TRBV7-2 combines with J gene TRBJ1-5; TRBD1 might be the D (6 bases). The sequenced sample was peripheral blood. CDR3 coding DNA: TGTGCCAGCACCGGACAGCGGAATCAGCCCCAGCATTTT. It yields the protein CASTGQRNQPQHF.